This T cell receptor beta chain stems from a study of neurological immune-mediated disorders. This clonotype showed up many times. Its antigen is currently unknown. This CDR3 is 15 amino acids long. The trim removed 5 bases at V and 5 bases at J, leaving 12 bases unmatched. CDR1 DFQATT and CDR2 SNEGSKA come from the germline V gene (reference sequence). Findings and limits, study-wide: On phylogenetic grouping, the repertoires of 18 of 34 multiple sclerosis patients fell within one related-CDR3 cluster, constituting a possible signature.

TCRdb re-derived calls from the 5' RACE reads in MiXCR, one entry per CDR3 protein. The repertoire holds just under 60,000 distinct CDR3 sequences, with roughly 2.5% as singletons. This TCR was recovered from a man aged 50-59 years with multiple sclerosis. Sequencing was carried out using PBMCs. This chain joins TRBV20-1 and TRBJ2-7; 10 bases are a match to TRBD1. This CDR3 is CSAQDRGVGFHEQYF. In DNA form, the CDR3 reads TGCAGTGCTCAGGACAGGGGGGTAGGGTTTCACGAGCAGTACTTC.